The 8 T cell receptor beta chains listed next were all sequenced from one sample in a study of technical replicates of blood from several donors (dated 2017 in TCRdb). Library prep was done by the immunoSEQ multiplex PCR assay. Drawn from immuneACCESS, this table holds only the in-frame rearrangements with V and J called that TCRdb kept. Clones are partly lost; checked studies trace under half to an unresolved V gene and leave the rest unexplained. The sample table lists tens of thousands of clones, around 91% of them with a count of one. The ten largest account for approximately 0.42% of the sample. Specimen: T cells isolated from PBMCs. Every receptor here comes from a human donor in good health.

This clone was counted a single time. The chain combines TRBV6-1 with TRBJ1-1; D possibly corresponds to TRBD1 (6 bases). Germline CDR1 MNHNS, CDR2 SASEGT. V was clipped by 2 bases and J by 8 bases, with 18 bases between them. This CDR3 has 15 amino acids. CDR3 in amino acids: CASSEYRRTDKEAFF. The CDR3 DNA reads TGTGCCAGCAGTGAATATCGCAGGACAGACAAAGAAGCTTTCTTT.

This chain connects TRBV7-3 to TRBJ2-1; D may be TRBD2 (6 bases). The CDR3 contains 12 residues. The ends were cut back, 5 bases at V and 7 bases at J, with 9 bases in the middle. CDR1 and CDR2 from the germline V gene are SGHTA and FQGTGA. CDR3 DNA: TGTGCCAGCAGCCCGGGGGATAATGAGCAGTTCTTC. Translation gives CASSPGDNEQFF.

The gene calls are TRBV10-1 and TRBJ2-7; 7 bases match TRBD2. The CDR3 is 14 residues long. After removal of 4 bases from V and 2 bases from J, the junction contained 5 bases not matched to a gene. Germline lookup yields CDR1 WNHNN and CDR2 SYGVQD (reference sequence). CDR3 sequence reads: CASSAGTIAYEQYF. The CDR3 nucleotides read TGCGCCAGCAGTGCGGGGACTATCGCCTACGAGCAGTACTTC.

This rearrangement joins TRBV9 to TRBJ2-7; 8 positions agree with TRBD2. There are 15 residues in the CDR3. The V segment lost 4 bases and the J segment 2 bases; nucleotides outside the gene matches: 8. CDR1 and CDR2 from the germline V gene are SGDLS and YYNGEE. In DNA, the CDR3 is TGTGCCAGCAGCCTTAGCGGGACAACCACCTACGAGCAGTACTTC. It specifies CASSLSGTTTYEQYF. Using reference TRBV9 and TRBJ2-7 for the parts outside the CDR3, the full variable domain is DSGVTQTPKHLITATGQRVTLRCSPRSGDLSVYWYQQSLDQGLQFLIQYYNGEERAKGNILERFSAQQFPDLHSELNLSSLELGDSALYFCASSLSGTTTYEQYFGPGTRLTVT.

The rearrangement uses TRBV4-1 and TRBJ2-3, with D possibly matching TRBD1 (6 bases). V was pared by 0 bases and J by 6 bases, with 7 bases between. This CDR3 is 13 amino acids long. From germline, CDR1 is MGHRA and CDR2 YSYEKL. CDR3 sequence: CASSQEGGDTQYF. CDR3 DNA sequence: TGCGCCAGCAGCCAAGAAGGGGGTGATACGCAGTATTTT.

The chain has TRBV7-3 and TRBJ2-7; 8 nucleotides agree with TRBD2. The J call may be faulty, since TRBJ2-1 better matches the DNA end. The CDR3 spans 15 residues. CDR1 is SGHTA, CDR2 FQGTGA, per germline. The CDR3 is CASSLMRRGRTEQFF. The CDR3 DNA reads TGTGCCAGCAGCTTAATGCGGCGCGGGAGGACTGAGCAGTTCTTC.

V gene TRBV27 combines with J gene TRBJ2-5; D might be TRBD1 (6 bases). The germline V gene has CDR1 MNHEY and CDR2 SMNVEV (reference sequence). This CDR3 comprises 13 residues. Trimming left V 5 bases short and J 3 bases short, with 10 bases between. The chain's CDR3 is CASSLYREETQYF. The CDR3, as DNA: TGTGCCAGCAGTCTATACAGGGAAGAGACCCAGTACTTC.

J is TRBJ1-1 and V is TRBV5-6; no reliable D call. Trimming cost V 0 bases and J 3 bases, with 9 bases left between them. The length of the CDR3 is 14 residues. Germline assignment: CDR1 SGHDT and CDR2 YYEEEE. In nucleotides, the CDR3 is TGTGCCAGCAGCTTGGATTATTCGGACACTGAAGCTTTCTTT. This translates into CASSLDYSDTEAFF.